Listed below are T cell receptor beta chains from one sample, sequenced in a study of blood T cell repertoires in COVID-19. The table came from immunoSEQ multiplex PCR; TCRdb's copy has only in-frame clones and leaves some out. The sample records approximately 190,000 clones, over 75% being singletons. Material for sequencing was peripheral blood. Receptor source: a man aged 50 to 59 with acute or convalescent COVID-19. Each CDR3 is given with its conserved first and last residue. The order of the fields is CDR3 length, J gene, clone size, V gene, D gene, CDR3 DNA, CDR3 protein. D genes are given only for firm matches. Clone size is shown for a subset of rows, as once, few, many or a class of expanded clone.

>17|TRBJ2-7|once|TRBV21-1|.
TGTGCCAGCAGCTCAACCCTACGACAGGGCGCATCCTACGAGCAGTACTTC
CASSSTLRQGASYEQYF
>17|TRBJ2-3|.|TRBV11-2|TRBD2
TGTGCCAGCAGCTACACGACTAGCGGGTATGCCCCAGATACGCAGTATTTT
CASSYTTSGYAPDTQYF
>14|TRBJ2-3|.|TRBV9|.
TGTGCCAGCAGCGTCGGACATCCCACAGATACGCAGTATTTT
CASSVGHPTDTQYF
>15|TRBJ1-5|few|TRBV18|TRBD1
TGTGCCAGCTCACGGGCAGGGGGCGCAGATCAGCCCCAGCATTTT
CASSRAGGADQPQHF
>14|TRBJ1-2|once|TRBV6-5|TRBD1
TGTGCCAGCAGACTCCTCGGGGCAGGGGGTGGCTACACCTTC
CASRLLGAGGGYTF
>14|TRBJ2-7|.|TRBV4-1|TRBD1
TGCGCCAGCAGCCCTAAACAGGGGGTTTACGAGCAGTACTTC
CASSPKQGVYEQYF
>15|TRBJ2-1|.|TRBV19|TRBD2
TGTGCCAGTAGTCGGACTAGCGGGATGAACAATGAGCAGTTCTTC
CASSRTSGMNNEQFF
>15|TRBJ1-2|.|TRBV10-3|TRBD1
TGTGCCATCAGTAAGGGACAGGGAATCGACTATGGCTACACCTTC
CAISKGQGIDYGYTF
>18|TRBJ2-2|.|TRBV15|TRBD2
TGTGCCACCAGCAGAGCGACTAGCGGGATGGCCGGCGCCGGGGAGCTGTTTTTT
CATSRATSGMAGAGELFF
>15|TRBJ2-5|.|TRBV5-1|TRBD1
TGCGCCAGCCGGAGTAGACAGGGGGCTTGGGAGACCCAGTACTTC
CASRSRQGAWETQYF
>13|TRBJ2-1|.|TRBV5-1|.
TGCGCCAGCAGCTTGCGAGGGCCCCATGAGCAGTTCTTC
CASSLRGPHEQFF
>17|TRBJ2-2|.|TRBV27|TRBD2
TGTGCCAGCACCTACCGGATAATAGCGGGAGCTTTCGGGGAGCTGTTTTTT
CASTYRIIAGAFGELFF
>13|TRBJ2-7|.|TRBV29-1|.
TGCAGCGTTGATGGAGGGGTCGGGCGCGAGCAGTACTTC
CSVDGGVGREQYF
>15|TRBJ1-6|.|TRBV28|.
TGTGCCAGCAGTGGGGGTGCCAGGGGAAATTCACCCCTCCACTTT
CASSGGARGNSPLHF
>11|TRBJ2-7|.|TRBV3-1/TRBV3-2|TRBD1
TGTGCCAGCAGCCAGACAGGGAAGCAGTACTTC
CASSQTGKQYF
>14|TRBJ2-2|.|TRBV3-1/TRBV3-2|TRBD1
TGTGCCAGCAGCCTCGGACAGGGGACCGGGGAGCTGTTTTTT
CASSLGQGTGELFF
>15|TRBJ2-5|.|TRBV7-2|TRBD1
TGTGCCAGCAGGTTAACCTGGACAGGGCGGGAGACCCAGTACTTC
CASRLTWTGRETQYF
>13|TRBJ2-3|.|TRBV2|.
TGTGCCAGCAGGTCAGATAGCACAGATACGCAGTATTTT
CASRSDSTDTQYF
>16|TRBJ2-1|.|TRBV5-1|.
TGCGCCAGCAGCCAACCGACTAGTGCGGCCGACAATGAGCAGTTCTTC
CASSQPTSAADNEQFF
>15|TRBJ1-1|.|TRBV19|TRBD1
TGTGCCAGTAGTCGAGACAGGGGACCGAACACTGAAGCTTTCTTT
CASSRDRGPNTEAFF
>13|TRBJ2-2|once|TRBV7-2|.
TGTGCCAGCAGCTCCGTTGTCGGCGGGGAGCTGTTTTTT
CASSSVVGGELFF
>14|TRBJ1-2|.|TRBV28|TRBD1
TGTGCCAGCAGTTTATTCGCAGGGGGGTATGGCTACACCTTC
CASSLFAGGYGYTF
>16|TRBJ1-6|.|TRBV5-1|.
TGCGCCAGCAGCTCGGACCCGGACGGGGGGAATTCACCCCTCCACTTT
CASSSDPDGGNSPLHF
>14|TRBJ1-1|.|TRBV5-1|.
TGCGCCAGCAGCGACGGCGCAGGCAACACTGAAGCTTTCTTT
CASSDGAGNTEAFF
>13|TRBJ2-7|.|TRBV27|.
TGTGCCAGCAGTCAGGGTCAGGGCTACGAGCAGTACTTC
CASSQGQGYEQYF
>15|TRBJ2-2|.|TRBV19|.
TGTGCCAGACCAGGGGGGACGGGGGACACCGGGGAGCTGTTTTTT
CARPGGTGDTGELFF
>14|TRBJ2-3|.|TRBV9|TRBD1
TGTGCCAGCAGCGCCCAGGGGGTCACAGATACGCAGTATTTT
CASSAQGVTDTQYF
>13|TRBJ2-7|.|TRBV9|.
TGTGCCAGCAGCCGCACAGGGATCGACGAGCAGTACTTC
CASSRTGIDEQYF
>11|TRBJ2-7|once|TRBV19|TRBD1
TGTGCCAGCAGGGGGTCTTACGAGCAGTACTTC
CASRGSYEQYF
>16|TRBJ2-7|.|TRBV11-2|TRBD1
TGTGCCAGCAGCCCCGAGGGGTACAGGGGGTGGTACGAGCAGTACTTC
CASSPEGYRGWYEQYF
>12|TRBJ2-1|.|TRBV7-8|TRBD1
TGTGCCAGCCGGGACAGCTACAATGAGCAGTTCTTC
CASRDSYNEQFF
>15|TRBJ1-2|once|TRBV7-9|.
TGTGCCAGCAGCCCCCCTACTTTCCCTAACTATGGCTACACCTTC
CASSPPTFPNYGYTF
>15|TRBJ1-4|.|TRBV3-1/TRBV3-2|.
TGTGCCAGCAGCCCCTGGGGCAGGGGTGGTGAAAAACTGTTTTTT
CASSPWGRGGEKLFF
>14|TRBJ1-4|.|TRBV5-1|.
TGCGCCAGCAGCTTGTCGCCAGGGGATGAAAAACTGTTTTTT
CASSLSPGDEKLFF
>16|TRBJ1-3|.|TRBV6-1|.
TGTGCCAGCAGTGAAGCGGCGACAGGCTCTGGAAACACCATATATTTT
CASSEAATGSGNTIYF
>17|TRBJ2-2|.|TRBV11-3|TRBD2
TGTGCCAGCAGCTTAGAAGGGGGGACTAGCGGCACCGGGGAGCTGTTTTTT
CASSLEGGTSGTGELFF
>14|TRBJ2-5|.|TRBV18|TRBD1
TGTGCCAGCTCACCCTCAGGGGGATTGGAGACCCAGTACTTC
CASSPSGGLETQYF
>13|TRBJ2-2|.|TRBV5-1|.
TGCGCCAGCAGCTGGTCCGGGACAGGGGAGCTGTTTTTT
CASSWSGTGELFF
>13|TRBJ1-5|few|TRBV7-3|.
TGTGCCAGCAGCGCGTTTCAGGGTCAGCCCCAGCATTTT
CASSAFQGQPQHF
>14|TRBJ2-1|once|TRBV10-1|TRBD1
TGCGCCAACCCTTGGGCAGGGGGTTGCTATGAGCAGTTCTTC
CANPWAGGCYEQFF
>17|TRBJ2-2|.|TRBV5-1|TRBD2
TGCGCCAGCAGCGCAAAAATAGCGGGACTGAACACCGGGGAGCTGTTTTTT
CASSAKIAGLNTGELFF
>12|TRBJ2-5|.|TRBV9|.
TGTGCCAGCAGAGGACCAGGGGAGACCCAGTACTTC
CASRGPGETQYF
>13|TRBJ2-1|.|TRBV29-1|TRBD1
TGCAGCGTCCGACCGGGACAGGGCGTTGAGCAGTTCTTC
CSVRPGQGVEQFF
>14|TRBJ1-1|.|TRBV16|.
TGTGCCAGCAGCCCCTCAGTGGGAGACACTGAAGCTTTCTTT
CASSPSVGDTEAFF
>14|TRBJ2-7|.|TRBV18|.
TGTGCCAGCTCACCCCAGAGAGGGACCTACGAGCAGTACTTC
CASSPQRGTYEQYF
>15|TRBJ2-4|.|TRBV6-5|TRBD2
TGTGCCAGCAGACCCGGACTAGCGGGGAAGAACATTCAGTACTTC
CASRPGLAGKNIQYF
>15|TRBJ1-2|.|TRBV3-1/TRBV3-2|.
TGTGCCAGCAGCCAAGACGGAGGGGGGGACTATGGCTACACCTTC
CASSQDGGGDYGYTF
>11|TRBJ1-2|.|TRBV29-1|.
TGCAGCGTTGAAGAGGCGGGAGGCTACACCTTC
CSVEEAGGYTF
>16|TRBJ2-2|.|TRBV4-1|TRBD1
TGCGCCAGCAGCCAATGGGGCAGGGGGCGGACCGGGGAGCTGTTTTTT
CASSQWGRGRTGELFF
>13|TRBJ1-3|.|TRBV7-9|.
TGTGCCAGCAGCCTACAGGAGGGAAACACCATATATTTT
CASSLQEGNTIYF
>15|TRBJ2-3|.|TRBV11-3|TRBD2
TGTGCCAGCAGCCCAAGCGGGATCGGCACAGATACGCAGTATTTT
CASSPSGIGTDTQYF
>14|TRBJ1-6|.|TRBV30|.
TGTGCCTGGAGCCTCAGGGTGGGGAATTCACCCCTCCACTTT
CAWSLRVGNSPLHF
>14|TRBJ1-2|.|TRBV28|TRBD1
TGTGCCAGCAGTTTAGGGACAGGACTCTATGGCTACACCTTC
CASSLGTGLYGYTF
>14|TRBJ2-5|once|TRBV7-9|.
TGTGCCAGCAGCTTAGATGGCTACCAAGAGACCCAGTACTTC
CASSLDGYQETQYF
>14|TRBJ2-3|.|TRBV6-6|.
TGTGCCAGCAGTAGTATAGCGGACACAGATACGCAGTATTTT
CASSSIADTDTQYF